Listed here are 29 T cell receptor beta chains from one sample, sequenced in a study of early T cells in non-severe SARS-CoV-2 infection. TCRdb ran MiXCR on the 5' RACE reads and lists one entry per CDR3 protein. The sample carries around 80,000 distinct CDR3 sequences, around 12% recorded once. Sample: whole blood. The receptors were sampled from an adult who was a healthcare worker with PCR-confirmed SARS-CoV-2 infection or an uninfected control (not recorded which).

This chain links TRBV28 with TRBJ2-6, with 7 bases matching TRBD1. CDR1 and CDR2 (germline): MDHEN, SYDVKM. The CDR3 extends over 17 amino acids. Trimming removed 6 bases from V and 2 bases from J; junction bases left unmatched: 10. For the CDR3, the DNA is TGTGCCAGCAGACCTATACAGACAGGGCCTGGGGCCAACGTCCTGACTTTC. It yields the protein CASRPIQTGPGANVLTF.

The CDR3 reads CASRPQQGGANVLTF. CDR3 bases: TGTGCCAGCAGACCCCAACAGGGCGGGGCCAACGTCCTGACTTTC. J is TRBJ2-6 and V is TRBV6-4; tentatively, D is TRBD1 (6 bases). The V and J ends lost 6 bases and 4 bases respectively, with 13 bases between them. This CDR3 has 15 amino acids. Germline values: CDR1 MRHNA, CDR2 SNTAGT.

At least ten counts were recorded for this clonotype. CDR3 residues: CASSLVASDTQYF. CDR3 sequence (DNA): TGTGCCAGCAGCTTAGTGGCTTCAGATACGCAGTATTTT. The rearrangement uses TRBV7-2 and TRBJ2-3; D is uncertain. Germline V gives CDR1 SGHTA, CDR2 FQGNSA. V was pared by 1 base and J by 4 bases, with 6 bases between. The CDR3 totals 13 residues.

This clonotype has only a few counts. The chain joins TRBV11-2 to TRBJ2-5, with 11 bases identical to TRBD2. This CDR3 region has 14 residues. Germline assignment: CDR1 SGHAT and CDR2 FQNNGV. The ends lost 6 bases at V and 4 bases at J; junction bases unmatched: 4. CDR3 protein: CASRTSGEGETQYF. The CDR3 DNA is TGTGCCAGCAGGACTAGCGGGGAGGGAGAGACCCAGTACTTC.

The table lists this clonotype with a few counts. CDR3 DNA: TGTGCCAGCGGAGGTGTCGCGGGAGTAACATACAATGAGCAGTTCTTC. Amino acid sequence: CASGGVAGVTYNEQFF. J is TRBJ2-1 and V is TRBV7-9, with 7 bases aligning to TRBD2. The CDR3 length is 16 residues. CDR1 is SEHNR, CDR2 FQNEAQ, per germline (reference sequence). After removal of 8 bases from V and 4 bases from J, the junction contained 14 bases not matched to a gene. Full variable domain (remainder filled in from reference TRBV7-9 and TRBJ2-1): DTGVSQNPRHKITKRGQNVTFRCDPISEHNRLYWYRQTLGQGPEFLTYFQNEAQLEKSRLLSDRFSAERPKGSFSTLEIQRTEQGDSAMYLCASGGVAGVTYNEQFFGPGTRLTVL.

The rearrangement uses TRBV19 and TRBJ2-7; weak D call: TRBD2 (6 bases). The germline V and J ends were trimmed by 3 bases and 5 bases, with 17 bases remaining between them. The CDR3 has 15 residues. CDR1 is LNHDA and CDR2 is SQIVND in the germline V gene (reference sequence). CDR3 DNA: TGTGCCAGTAGTATTGCGCCTAGCGTGAGTCACGAGCAGTACTTC. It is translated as CASSIAPSVSHEQYF.

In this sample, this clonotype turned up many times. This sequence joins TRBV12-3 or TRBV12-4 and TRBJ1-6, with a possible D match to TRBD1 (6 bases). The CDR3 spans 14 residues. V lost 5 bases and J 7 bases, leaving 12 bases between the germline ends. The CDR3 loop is CASSPQGGNSPLHF. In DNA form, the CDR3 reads TGTGCCAGCAGTCCACAGGGTGGGAATTCACCCCTCCACTTT.

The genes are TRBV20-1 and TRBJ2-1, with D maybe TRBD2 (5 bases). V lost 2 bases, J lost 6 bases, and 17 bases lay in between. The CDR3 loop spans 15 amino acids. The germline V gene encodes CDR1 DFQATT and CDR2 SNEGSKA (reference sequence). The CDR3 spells CSARQFLAPGNEQFF. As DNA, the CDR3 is TGCAGTGCTAGACAATTCCTAGCTCCTGGCAATGAGCAGTTCTTC.

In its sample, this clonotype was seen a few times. The CDR3 region has the DNA TGTGCCAGCAGCCGCGTACCGGGACAGGTGACAAATTCACCCCTCCACTTT. This gives the protein CASSRVPGQVTNSPLHF. The chain joins TRBV3-1 to TRBJ1-6; 8 bases fit TRBD1. CDR3 length: 17 residues. V lost 4 bases and J lost 7; bases outside the gene matches: 12. CDR1 and CDR2 from the germline V gene are LGHDT and YNNKEL (reference sequence).

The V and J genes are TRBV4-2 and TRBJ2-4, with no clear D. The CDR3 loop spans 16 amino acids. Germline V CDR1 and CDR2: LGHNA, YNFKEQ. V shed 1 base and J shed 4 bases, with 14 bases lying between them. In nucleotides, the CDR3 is TGTGCCAGCAGCCAAGGTTTTAGGGCAACGAAAAACATTCAGTACTTC. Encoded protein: CASSQGFRATKNIQYF.

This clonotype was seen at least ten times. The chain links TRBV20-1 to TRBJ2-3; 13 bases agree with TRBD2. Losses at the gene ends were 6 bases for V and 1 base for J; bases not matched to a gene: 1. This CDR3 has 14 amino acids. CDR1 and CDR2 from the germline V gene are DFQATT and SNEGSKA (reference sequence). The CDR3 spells CSATSGRGTDTQYF. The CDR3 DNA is TGCAGTGCCACTAGCGGGAGGGGCACAGATACGCAGTATTTT.

Written as DNA, the CDR3 is TGTGCCAGCAGCCGGGGCGAGCAGTACTTC. Protein sequence: CASSRGEQYF. This chain joins TRBV21-1 and TRBJ2-7. TRBV21-1 is deemed a pseudogene. The CDR3 has 10 residues.

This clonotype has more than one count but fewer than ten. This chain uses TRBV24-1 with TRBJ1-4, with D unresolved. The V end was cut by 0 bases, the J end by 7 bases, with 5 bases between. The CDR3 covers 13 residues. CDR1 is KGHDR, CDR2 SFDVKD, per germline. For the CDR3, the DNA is TGTGCCACCAGTGATTTGCGGGGTGAAAAACTGTTTTTT. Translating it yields CATSDLRGEKLFF.

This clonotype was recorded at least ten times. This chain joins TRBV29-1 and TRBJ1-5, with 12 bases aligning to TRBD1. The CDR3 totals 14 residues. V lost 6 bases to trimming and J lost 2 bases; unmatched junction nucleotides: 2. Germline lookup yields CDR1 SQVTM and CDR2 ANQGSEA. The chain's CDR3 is CSVGTGGGNQPQHF. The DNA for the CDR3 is TGCAGCGTCGGGACAGGGGGCGGCAATCAGCCCCAGCATTTT.

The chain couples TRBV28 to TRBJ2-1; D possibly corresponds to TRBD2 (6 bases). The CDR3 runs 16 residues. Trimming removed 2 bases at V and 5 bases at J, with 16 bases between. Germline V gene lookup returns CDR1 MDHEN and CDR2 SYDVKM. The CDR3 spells CASSLSGLLRDNEQFF. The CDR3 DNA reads TGTGCCAGCAGTTTAAGCGGGCTTCTTAGGGACAATGAGCAGTTCTTC.

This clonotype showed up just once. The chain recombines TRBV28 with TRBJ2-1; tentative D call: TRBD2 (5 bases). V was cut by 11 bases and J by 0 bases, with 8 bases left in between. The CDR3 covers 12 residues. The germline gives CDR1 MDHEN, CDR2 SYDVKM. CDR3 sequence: CAAAGSYNEQFF. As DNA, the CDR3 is TGTGCCGCGGCGGGCTCCTACAATGAGCAGTTCTTC.

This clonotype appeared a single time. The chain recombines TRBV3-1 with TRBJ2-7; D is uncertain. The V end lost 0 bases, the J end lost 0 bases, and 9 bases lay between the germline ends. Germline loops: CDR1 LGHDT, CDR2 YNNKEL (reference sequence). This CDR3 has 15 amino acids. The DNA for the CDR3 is TGTGCCAGCAGCCAAGAGTTTGGCAGCTCCTACGAGCAGTACTTC. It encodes CASSQEFGSSYEQYF.

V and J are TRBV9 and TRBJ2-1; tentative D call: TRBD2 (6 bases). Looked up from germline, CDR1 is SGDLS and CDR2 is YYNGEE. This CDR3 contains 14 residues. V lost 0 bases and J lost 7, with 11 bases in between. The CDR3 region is CASSVVAGRNEQFF. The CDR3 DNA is TGTGCCAGCAGCGTAGTGGCGGGAAGGAATGAGCAGTTCTTC.

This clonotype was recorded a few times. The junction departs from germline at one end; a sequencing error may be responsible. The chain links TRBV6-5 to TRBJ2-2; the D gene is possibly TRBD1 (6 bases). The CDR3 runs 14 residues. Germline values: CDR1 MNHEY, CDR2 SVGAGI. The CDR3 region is CASSYQGNSGELFF. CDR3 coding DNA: TGTGCCAGCAGTTATCAGGGGAACTCCGGGGAGCTGTTTTTT.

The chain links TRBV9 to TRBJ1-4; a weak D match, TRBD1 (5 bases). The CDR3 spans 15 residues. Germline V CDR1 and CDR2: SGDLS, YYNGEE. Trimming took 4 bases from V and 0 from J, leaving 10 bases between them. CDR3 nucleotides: TGTGCCAGCAGCCCCGACAGCTCAACTAATGAAAAACTGTTTTTT. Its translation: CASSPDSSTNEKLFF.

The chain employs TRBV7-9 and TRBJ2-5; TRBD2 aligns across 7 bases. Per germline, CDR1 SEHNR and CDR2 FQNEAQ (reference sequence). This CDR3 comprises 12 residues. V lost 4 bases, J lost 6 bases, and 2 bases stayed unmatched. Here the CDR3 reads CASSSGGKTQYF. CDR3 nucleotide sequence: TGTGCCAGCAGCTCCGGGGGGAAGACCCAGTACTTC.

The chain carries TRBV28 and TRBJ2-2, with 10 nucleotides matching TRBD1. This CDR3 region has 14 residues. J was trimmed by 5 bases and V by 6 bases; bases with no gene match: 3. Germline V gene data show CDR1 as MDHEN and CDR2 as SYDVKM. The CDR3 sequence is CASRPGQGTGELFF. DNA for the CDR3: TGTGCCAGCAGACCGGGACAGGGGACCGGGGAGCTGTTTTTT.

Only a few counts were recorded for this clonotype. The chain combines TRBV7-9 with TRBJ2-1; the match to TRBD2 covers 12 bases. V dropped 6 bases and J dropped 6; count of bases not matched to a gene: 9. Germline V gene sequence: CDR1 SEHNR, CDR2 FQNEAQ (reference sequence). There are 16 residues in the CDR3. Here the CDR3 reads CASRFGVTSGSNEQFF. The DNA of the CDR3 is TGTGCCAGCAGATTTGGGGTGACTAGCGGGAGCAATGAGCAGTTCTTC.

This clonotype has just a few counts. The CDR3 DNA is TGCAGCGTTGTGCCAGGACCCCAAGAGACCCAGTACTTC. Encoded protein: CSVVPGPQETQYF. The chain uses TRBV29-1 and TRBJ2-5; D gene uncertain. V was pared by 4 bases and J by 1 base, with 10 bases between. Germline CDR1 reads SQVTM; CDR2 reads ANQGSEA. This CDR3 has 13 amino acids. The complete variable domain, with remaining parts taken from reference TRBV29-1 and TRBJ2-5, reads SAVISQKPSRDICQRGTSLTIQCQVDSQVTMMFWYRQQPGQSLTLIATANQGSEATYESGFVIDKFPISRPNLTFSTLTVSNMSPEDSSIYLCSVVPGPQETQYFGPGTRLLVL.

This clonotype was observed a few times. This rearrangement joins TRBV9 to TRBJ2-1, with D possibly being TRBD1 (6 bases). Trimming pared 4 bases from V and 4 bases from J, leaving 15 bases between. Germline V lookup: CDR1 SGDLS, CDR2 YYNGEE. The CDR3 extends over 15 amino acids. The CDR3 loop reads CASSPRDRSYNEQFF. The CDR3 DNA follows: TGTGCCAGCAGCCCCAGAGACAGGAGTTACAATGAGCAGTTCTTC.

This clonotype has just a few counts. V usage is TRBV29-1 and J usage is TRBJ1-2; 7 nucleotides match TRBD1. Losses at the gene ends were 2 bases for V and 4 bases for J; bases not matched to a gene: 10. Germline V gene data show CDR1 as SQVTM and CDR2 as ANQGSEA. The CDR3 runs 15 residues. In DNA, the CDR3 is TGCAGCGTTGAACTTCGGGCCCCAGGGGGCTATGGCTACACCTTC. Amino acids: CSVELRAPGGYGYTF.

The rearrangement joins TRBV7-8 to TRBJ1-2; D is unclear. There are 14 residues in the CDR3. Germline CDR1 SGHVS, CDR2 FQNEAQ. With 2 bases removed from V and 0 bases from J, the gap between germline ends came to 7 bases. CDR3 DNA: TGTGCCAGCAGCTTATCGGCGCCTAACTATGGCTACACCTTC. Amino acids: CASSLSAPNYGYTF.

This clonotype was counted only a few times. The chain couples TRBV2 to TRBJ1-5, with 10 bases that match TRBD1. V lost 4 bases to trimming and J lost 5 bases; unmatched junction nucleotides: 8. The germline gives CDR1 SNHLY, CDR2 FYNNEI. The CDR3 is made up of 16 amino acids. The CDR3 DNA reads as TGTGCCAGCAGTGTAAGTGGGGGGACAGGGGATCAGCCCCAGCATTTT. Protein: CASSVSGGTGDQPQHF. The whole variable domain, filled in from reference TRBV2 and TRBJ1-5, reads EPEVTQTPSHQVTQMGQEVILRCVPISNHLYFYWYRQILGQKVEFLVSFYNNEISEKSEIFDDQFSVERPDGSNFTLKIRSTKLEDSAMYFCASSVSGGTGDQPQHFGDGTRLSIL.

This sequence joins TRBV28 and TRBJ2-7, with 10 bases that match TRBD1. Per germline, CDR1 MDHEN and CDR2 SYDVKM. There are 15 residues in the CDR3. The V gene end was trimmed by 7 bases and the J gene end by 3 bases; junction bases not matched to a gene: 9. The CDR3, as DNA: TGTGCCAGCACCCCCCTGACAGGGGGCCTCTACGAGCAGTACTTC. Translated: CASTPLTGGLYEQYF. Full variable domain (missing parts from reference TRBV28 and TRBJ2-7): DVKVTQSSRYLVKRTGEKVFLECVQDMDHENMFWYRQDPGLGLRLIYFSYDVKMKEKGDIPEGYSVSREKKERFSLILESASTNQTSMYLCASTPLTGGLYEQYFGPGTRLTVT.